There are a few counts of the clone carrying this TCR beta chain. What it recognizes is unknown. Next came a second PCR, run for roughly 6 to 11 cycles, which used a sample-barcoded 5' primer along with a J-beta primer mix. TCRdb reanalysed the 5' RACE reads using MiXCR and keeps one entry per CDR3 protein. The data contain some 710,000 distinct CDR3 sequences, less than 60% of them singletons. The entry originates in a study of blood T cells in healthy people across ages. Regarding the study as a whole: Roughly linearly, TCR beta diversity per million T cells fell as age increased.

From germline, CDR1 is DFQATT and CDR2 SNEGSKA (reference sequence). The ends were cut back, 1 base at V and 4 bases at J, with 16 bases in the middle. CDR3 length: 16 residues. Source material: blood. The V call is TRBV20-1, the J call TRBJ1-4; D gene ambiguous. The origin of this receptor is a man older than 75 in good health. The CDR3 loop reads CSARGSQALFNEKLFF. In DNA, the CDR3 is TGCAGTGCTAGAGGTAGCCAGGCGTTATTTAATGAAAAACTGTTTTTT.